This T cell receptor beta chain originates from a study of blood T cell repertoires in COVID-19. Overall study context: The United States, Italy and Spain provided the acute and convalescent COVID-19 samples. PBMCs, B-cell-depleted T cells, or T cells provided the cDNA or gDNA that made up the material.

Germline V gives CDR1 SGHAT, CDR2 FQNNGV. The CDR3 length is 15 residues. V was pared by 7 bases and J by 0 bases, with 13 bases between. Some clones are missing from TCRdb's copy, which holds only in-frame ones; the method was immunoSEQ multiplex PCR. The repertoire has around 230,000 clones, roughly 85% of them found once; the top ten carry approximately 5.1%. The sample taken for sequencing was peripheral blood. The source is a man aged 50-60 years with COVID-19, enrolled during active disease. This chain connects TRBV11-2 to TRBJ1-3; D might be TRBD1 (6 bases). CDR3 in amino acids: CASNTGLNSGNTIYF. The CDR3 DNA reads TGTGCCAGCAACACAGGGCTAAACTCTGGAAACACCATATATTTT.